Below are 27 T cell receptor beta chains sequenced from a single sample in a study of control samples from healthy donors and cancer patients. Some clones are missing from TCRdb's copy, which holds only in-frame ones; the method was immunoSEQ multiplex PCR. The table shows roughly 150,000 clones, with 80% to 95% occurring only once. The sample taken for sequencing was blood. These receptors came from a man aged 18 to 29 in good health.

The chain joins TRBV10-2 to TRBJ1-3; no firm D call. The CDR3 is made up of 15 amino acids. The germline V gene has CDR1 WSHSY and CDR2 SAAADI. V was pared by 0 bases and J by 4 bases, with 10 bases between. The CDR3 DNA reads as TGCGCCAGCAGTGAGTCGCCAGCGGTCGGAAACACCATATATTTT. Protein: CASSESPAVGNTIYF.

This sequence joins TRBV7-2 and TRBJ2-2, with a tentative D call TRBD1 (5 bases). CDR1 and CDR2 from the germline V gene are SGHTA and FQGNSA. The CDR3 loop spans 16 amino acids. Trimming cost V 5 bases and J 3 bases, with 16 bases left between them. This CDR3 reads CASSHTTGAYTGELFF. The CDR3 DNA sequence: TGTGCCAGCAGCCATACGACTGGGGCGTACACCGGGGAGCTGTTTTTT.

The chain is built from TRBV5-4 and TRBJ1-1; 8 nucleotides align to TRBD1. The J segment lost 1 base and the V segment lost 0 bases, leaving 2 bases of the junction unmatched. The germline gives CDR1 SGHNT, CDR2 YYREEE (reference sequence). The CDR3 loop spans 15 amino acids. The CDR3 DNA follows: TGTGCCAGCAGCTTGGCGGGACAGGAGAACACTGAAGCTTTCTTT. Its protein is CASSLAGQENTEAFF. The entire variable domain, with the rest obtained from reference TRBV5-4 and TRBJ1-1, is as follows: ETGVTQSPTHLIKTRGQQVTLRCSSQSGHNTVSWYQQALGQGPQFIFQYYREEENGRGNFPPRFSGLQFPNYSSELNVNALELDDSALYLCASSLAGQENTEAFFGQGTRLTVV.

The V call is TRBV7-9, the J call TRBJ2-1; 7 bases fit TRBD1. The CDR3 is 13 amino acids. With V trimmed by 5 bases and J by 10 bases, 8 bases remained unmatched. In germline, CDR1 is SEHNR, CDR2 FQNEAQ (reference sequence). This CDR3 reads CASSPNRGSEQFF. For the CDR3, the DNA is TGTGCCAGCAGCCCCAACAGGGGTTCGGAGCAGTTCTTC.

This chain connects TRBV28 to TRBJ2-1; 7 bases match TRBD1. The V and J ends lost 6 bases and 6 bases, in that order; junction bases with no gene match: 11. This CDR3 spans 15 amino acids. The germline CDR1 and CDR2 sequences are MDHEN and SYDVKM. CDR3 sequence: CASRQGEGLGNEQFF. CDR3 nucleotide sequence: TGTGCCAGCAGGCAGGGGGAAGGTTTGGGCAATGAGCAGTTCTTC.

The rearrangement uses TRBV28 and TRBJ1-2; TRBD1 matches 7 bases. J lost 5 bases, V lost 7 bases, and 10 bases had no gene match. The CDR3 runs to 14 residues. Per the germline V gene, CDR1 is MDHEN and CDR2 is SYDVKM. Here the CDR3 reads CASKTGQPPYGYTF. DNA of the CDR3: TGTGCCAGCAAAACGGGACAGCCCCCTTATGGCTACACCTTC.

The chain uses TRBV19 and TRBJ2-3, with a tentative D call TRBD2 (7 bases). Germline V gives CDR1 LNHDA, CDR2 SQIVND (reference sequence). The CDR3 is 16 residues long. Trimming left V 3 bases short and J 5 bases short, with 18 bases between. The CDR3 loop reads CASSIDSAGALDTQYF. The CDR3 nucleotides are TGTGCCAGTAGTATTGATTCCGCGGGGGCACTAGATACGCAGTATTTT.

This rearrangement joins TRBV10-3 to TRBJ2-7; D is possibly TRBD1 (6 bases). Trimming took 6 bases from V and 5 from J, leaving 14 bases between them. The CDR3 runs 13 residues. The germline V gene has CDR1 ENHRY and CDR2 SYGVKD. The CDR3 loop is CAISDTGSNEQYF. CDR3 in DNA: TGTGCCATCAGCGACACAGGGAGCAACGAGCAGTACTTC.

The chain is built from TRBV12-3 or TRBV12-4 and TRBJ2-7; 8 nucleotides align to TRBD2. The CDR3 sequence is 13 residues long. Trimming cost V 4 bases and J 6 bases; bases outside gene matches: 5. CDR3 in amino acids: CASSSGGAGEQYF. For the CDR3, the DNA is TGTGCCAGCAGTTCCGGGGGGGCCGGCGAGCAGTACTTC.

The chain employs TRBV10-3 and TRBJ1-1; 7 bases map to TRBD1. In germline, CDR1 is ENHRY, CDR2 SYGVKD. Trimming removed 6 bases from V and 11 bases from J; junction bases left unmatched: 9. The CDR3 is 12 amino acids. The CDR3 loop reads CAISSGQAAAFF. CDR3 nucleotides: TGTGCCATCAGCAGTGGACAGGCGGCGGCTTTCTTT.

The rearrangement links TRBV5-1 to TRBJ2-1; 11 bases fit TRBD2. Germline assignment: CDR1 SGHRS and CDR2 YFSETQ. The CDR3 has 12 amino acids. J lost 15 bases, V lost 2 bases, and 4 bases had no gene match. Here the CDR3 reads CASSFTSGGPFF. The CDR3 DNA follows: TGCGCCAGCAGCTTCACTAGCGGGGGACCGTTCTTC.

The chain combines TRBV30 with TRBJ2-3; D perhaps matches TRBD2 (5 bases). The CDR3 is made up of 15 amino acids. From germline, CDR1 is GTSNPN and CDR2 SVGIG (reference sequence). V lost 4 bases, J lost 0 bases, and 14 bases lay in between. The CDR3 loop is CAWTPGRTSTDTQYF. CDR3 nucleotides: TGTGCCTGGACCCCCGGGCGGACTAGCACAGATACGCAGTATTTT.

For the CDR3, the DNA is TGCGCCAGCAGCTCCCCGGGGCAAGAGACCCAGTACTTC. Translation: CASSSPGQETQYF. V is TRBV5-1 and J is TRBJ2-5, with D maybe TRBD2 (5 bases). V was clipped by 3 bases and J by 2 bases, with 8 bases between them. CDR3 length: 13 amino acids. The germline CDR1 and CDR2 sequences are SGHRS and YFSETQ. The whole variable domain, remainder taken from reference TRBV5-1 and TRBJ2-5, is KAGVTQTPRYLIKTRGQQVTLSCSPISGHRSVSWYQQTPGQGLQFLFEYFSETQRNKGNFPGRFSGRQFSNSRSEMNVSTLELGDSALYLCASSSPGQETQYFGPGTRLLVL.

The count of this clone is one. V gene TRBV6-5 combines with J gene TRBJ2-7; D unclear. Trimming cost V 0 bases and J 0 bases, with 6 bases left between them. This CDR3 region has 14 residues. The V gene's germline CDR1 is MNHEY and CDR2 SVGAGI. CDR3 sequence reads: CASSYSRFSYEQYF. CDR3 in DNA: TGTGCCAGCAGTTACTCGAGGTTCTCCTACGAGCAGTACTTC.

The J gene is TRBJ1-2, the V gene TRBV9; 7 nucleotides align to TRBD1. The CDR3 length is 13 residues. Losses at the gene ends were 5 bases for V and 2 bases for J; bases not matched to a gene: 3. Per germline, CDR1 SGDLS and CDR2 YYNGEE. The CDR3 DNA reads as TGTGCCAGCAGTCGGACAGGAAACTATGGCTACACCTTC. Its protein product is CASSRTGNYGYTF.

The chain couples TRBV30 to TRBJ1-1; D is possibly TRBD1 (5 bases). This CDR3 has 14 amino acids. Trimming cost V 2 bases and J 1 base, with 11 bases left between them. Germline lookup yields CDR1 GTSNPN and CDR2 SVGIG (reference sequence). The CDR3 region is CAWSRRGPNTEAFF. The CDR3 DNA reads TGTGCCTGGAGTCGGCGGGGACCGAACACTGAAGCTTTCTTT.

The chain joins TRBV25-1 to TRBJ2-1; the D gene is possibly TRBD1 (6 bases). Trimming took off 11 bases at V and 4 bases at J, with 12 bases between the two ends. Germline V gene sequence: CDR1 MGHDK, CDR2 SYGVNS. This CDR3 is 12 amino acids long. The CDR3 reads CAVEGVYNEQFF. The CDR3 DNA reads TGTGCCGTTGAGGGGGTTTACAATGAGCAGTTCTTC.

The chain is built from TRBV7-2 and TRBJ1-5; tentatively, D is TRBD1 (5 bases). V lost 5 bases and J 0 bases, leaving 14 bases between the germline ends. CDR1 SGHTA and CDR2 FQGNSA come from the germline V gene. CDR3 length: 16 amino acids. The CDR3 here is CASSQGRINSNQPQHF. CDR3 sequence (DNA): TGTGCCAGCAGCCAGGGACGGATTAATAGCAATCAGCCCCAGCATTTT.

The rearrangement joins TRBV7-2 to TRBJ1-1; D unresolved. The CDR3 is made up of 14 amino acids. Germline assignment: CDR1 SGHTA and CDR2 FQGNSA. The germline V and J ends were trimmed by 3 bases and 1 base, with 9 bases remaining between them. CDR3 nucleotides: TGTGCCAGCAGCTTCATCCCCCCGAACACTGAAGCTTTCTTT. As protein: CASSFIPPNTEAFF.

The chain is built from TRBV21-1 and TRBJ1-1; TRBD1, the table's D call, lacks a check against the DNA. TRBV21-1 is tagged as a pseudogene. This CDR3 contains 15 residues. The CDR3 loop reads CASSKRPQGFLEAFF. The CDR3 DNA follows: TGTGCCAGCAGCAAAAGGCCCCAGGGGTTCCTTGAAGCTTTCTTT.

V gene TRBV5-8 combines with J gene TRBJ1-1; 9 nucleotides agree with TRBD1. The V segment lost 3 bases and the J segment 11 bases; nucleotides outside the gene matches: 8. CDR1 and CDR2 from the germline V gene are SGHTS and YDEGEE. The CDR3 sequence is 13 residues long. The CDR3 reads CASSSGTGPVAFF. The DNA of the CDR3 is TGTGCCAGCAGCTCTGGGACAGGGCCGGTCGCTTTCTTT.

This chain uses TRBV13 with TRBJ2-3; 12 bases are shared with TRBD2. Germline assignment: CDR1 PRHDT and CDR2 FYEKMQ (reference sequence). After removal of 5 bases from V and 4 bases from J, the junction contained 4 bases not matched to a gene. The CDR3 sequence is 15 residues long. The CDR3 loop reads CASSMLAGGPDTQYF. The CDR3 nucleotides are TGTGCCAGCAGCATGCTAGCGGGAGGGCCAGATACGCAGTATTTT.

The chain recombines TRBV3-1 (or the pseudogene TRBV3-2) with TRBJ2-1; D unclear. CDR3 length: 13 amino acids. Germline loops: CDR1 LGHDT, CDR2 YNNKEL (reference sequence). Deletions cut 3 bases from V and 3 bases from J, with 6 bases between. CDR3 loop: CASSHGSYNEQFF. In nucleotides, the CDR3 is TGTGCCAGCAGCCATGGCAGCTACAATGAGCAGTTCTTC.

CDR3 in amino acids: CASSELGQYNGYTF. The DNA of the CDR3 is TGTGCCAGCAGTGAGCTGGGACAGTATAATGGCTACACCTTC. The rearrangement uses TRBV2 and TRBJ1-2; 7 bases fit TRBD1. V trimming: 3 bases; J trimming: 6 bases; junction bases outside the gene matches: 7. Per germline, CDR1 SNHLY and CDR2 FYNNEI. The CDR3 loop spans 14 amino acids.

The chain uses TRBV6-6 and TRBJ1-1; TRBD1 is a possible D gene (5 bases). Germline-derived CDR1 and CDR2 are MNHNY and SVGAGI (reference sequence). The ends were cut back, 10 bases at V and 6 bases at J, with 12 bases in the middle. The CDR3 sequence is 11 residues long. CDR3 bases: TGTGCCACCCAAGGGGCCTCTGAAGCTTTCTTT. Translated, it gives CATQGASEAFF.

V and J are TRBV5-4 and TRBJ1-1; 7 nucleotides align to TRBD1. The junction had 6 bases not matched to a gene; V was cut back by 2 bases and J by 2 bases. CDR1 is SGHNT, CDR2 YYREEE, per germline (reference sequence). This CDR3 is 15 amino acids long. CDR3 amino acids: CASSLPGQSNTEAFF. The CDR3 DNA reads TGTGCCAGCAGCTTACCGGGACAGAGCAACACTGAAGCTTTCTTT.

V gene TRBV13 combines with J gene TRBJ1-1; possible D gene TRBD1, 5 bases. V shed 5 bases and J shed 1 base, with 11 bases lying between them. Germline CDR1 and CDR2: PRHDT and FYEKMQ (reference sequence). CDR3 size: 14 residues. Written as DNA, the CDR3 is TGTGCCAGCAGCCTGGGGCAGCCGAACACTGAAGCTTTCTTT. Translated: CASSLGQPNTEAFF. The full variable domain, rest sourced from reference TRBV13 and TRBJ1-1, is AAGVIQSPRHLIKEKRETATLKCYPIPRHDTVYWYQQGPGQDPQFLISFYEKMQSDKGSIPDRFSAQQFSDYHSELNMSSLELGDSALYFCASSLGQPNTEAFFGQGTRLTVV.